This is a list of T cell receptor beta chains from one sample in a study of monozygotic twins with inflammatory bowel disease. TCRdb reprocessed the 5' RACE reads and stores each CDR3 protein as one record, lacking DNA. Its table records about 210,000 distinct CDR3 sequences. Sequencing was done on a sample of blood. The receptors were sampled from a human donor with ulcerative colitis or Crohn's disease, or a healthy co-twin of an affected twin (not recorded which). Each CDR3 is given with its conserved first and last residue.

j_gene,v_gene,CDR3aa
TRBJ2-7,TRBV20-1,CSARNTGGADEQYF
TRBJ2-7,TRBV12-3/TRBV12-4,CASSLYIEQYF
TRBJ1-1,TRBV20-1,CSATTAANTEAFF
TRBJ2-1,TRBV27,CASSPRRGGDEQFF
TRBJ2-6,TRBV11-2,CASSFDGRSGANVLTF
TRBJ2-2,TRBV2,CASRAGYANTGELFF
TRBJ1-1,TRBV5-1,CASSLDRGIMNTEAFF
TRBJ2-1,TRBV9,CASSPPWSGFLYNEQFF
TRBJ2-2,TRBV7-6,CASSLALAGATNTGELFF
TRBJ1-5,TRBV28,CASRPYSNQPQHF
TRBJ2-3,TRBV12-3/TRBV12-4,CASSPEESSTDTQYF
TRBJ1-6,TRBV20-1,CSARVALKGANSPLHF
TRBJ2-1,TRBV18,CASSPGTGSYNEQFF
TRBJ2-1,TRBV5-1,CASSLGGELNEQFF
TRBJ1-1,TRBV29-1,CSVAASNTEAFF
TRBJ2-3,TRBV5-1,CASTPRVSTDTQYF
TRBJ2-5,TRBV3-1,CASSQRNVVETQYF
TRBJ1-2,TRBV6-5,CASSLPGEYGYTF
TRBJ2-5,TRBV10-3,CAISVQETQYF
TRBJ2-7,TRBV6-2/TRBV6-3,CASSYTALSSYEQYF
TRBJ2-3,TRBV10-2,CASSEFVAKADTQYF
TRBJ2-3,TRBV20-1,CSACQSTDTQYF
TRBJ1-5,TRBV2,CASSVGTQFQPQHF
TRBJ2-2,TRBV19,CAGRTSGDTGELFF
TRBJ1-2,TRBV4-1,CASSQARTGTPNYGYTF
TRBJ1-1,TRBV10-3,CAIGASGLNTEAFF
TRBJ2-7,TRBV15,CATSRDFRGGGYEQYF
TRBJ1-1,TRBV6-5,CASSYSTGQGGSEAFF
TRBJ2-7,TRBV18,CASSPPLTSGSYYEQYF
TRBJ1-1,TRBV7-9,CASSKTGAQPKNTEAFF
TRBJ1-1,TRBV19,CASSMGHQGREAFF
TRBJ2-7,TRBV7-8,CASSLIDGSYEQYF
TRBJ1-4,TRBV2,CASSETRVGEKLFF
TRBJ1-2,TRBV7-8,CASSLVSFWVTQDYGYTF
TRBJ2-1,TRBV2,CASSVLAAPGFF
TRBJ1-1,TRBV4-1,CASSQGGQVPEAFF
TRBJ1-6,TRBV20-1,CSAREEGHRRSPLHF
TRBJ2-5,TRBV5-1,CASSYGTGQETQYF
TRBJ2-3,TRBV25-1,CASSERSGGAADTQYF
TRBJ2-1,TRBV7-6,CASSAQGYNEQFF
TRBJ1-3,TRBV6-6,CASTFGNTIYF
TRBJ2-7,TRBV3-1,CASSPPLGQGSYEQYF
TRBJ2-5,TRBV20-1,CSAGRTSEGETQYF
TRBJ2-1,TRBV7-9,CASSTRTAYNEQFF
TRBJ1-1,TRBV4-1,CASGSLENTEAFF